The 14 T cell receptor beta chains in this list originate from one sample, sequenced in a study of cytomegalovirus exposure and HLA in healthy donors. A multiplex PCR was run with 60 Vbeta primers and 13 Jbeta primers. This table comes from immunoSEQ multiplex PCR, and its TCRdb copy is limited to in-frame clones, with some not included. This repertoire shows fewer than 250,000 clones, about 90% found once; its top ten account for over 1%. Sequenced: PBMCs. The receptor source for this set is a man younger than 45 in good health and CMV-seronegative.

The genes are TRBV5-8 and TRBJ1-5; D not certain. This CDR3 contains 14 residues. V lost 2 bases and J 7 bases, leaving 13 bases between the germline ends. The germline V gene has CDR1 SGHTS and CDR2 YDEGEE. The CDR3 nucleotides read TGTGCCAGCAGCTTTCAGCATGCGGGCCAGCCCCAGCATTTT. Its protein product is CASSFQHAGQPQHF. Full variable domain (remainder filled in from reference TRBV5-8 and TRBJ1-5): EAGVTQSPTHLIKTRGQQATLRCSPISGHTSVYWYQQALGLGLQFLLWYDEGEERNRGNFPPRFSGRQFPNYSSELNVNALELEDSALYLCASSFQHAGQPQHFGDGTRLSIL.

This chain connects TRBV27 to TRBJ2-7, with a possible D match to TRBD1 (6 bases). Trimming left V 2 bases short and J 3 bases short, with 14 bases between. The CDR3 spans 15 residues. Germline V gene data show CDR1 as MNHEY and CDR2 as SMNVEV (reference sequence). The CDR3 sequence is CASSLVRQGNYEQYF. CDR3 in DNA: TGTGCCAGCAGTTTAGTTAGGCAGGGGAACTACGAGCAGTACTTC.

J is TRBJ1-3 and V is TRBV10-2; 7 bases map to TRBD1. J was trimmed by 0 bases and V by 5 bases; bases with no gene match: 7. The CDR3 is 16 residues long. Germline lookup yields CDR1 WSHSY and CDR2 SAAADI. Written as DNA, the CDR3 is TGCGCCAGCAGTCTCACAGGGGAAAACTCTGGAAACACCATATATTTT. Translated, it gives CASSLTGENSGNTIYF.

This clone has just one count. V usage is TRBV10-3 and J usage is TRBJ2-7, with TRBD1 matching over 10 bases. Germline lookup yields CDR1 ENHRY and CDR2 SYGVKD. V lost 3 bases to trimming and J lost 3 bases; unmatched junction nucleotides: 5. The CDR3 runs to 15 residues. CDR3 residues: CAISEKDRGVYEQYF. CDR3 DNA sequence: TGTGCCATCAGTGAAAAGGACAGGGGGGTCTACGAGCAGTACTTC.

This clone was seen just once. The CDR3 protein is CASSVGPGTGWEQYF. In DNA form, the CDR3 reads TGTGCCAGCAGCGTAGGTCCCGGGACAGGGTGGGAGCAGTACTTC. The chain carries TRBV9 and TRBJ2-7; 9 positions match TRBD1. The junction had 8 bases not matched to a gene; V was cut back by 0 bases and J by 7 bases. Per germline, CDR1 SGDLS and CDR2 YYNGEE. The CDR3 contains 15 residues.

The rearrangement uses TRBV6-6 and TRBJ2-7; TRBD1 agrees at 7 bases. In germline, CDR1 is MNHNY, CDR2 SVGAGI (reference sequence). The V gene end was trimmed by 10 bases and the J gene end by 5 bases; junction bases not matched to a gene: 11. The CDR3 extends over 13 amino acids. The CDR3 coding sequence is TGTGCCACTGGGACACAGGGGACACACGAGCAGTACTTC. Protein sequence: CATGTQGTHEQYF.

In regard to this clone: Distinct nucleotide sequences in the sample also encode this CDR3. V usage is TRBV6-5 and J usage is TRBJ2-7, with TRBD2 as a possible D gene (5 bases). The V gene lost 8 bases and the J gene lost 4 bases, with 9 bases spanning the gap. The CDR3 is 11 amino acids. Germline V CDR1 and CDR2: MNHEY, SVGAGI. CDR3 sequence (DNA): TGTGCCAGCGGGAGAGGGTACGAGCAGTACTTC. Its protein is CASGRGYEQYF.

V gene TRBV2 combines with J gene TRBJ1-5; D is undetermined. The length of the CDR3 is 13 residues. The germline CDR1 and CDR2 sequences are SNHLY and FYNNEI. Trimming took off 7 bases at V and 2 bases at J, with 9 bases between the two ends. The CDR3 DNA sequence: TGTGCCAGCACTGCGGAGGGCAATCAGCCCCAGCATTTT. This codes for CASTAEGNQPQHF. The full variable domain, rest sourced from reference TRBV2 and TRBJ1-5, is EPEVTQTPSHQVTQMGQEVILRCVPISNHLYFYWYRQILGQKVEFLVSFYNNEISEKSEIFDDQFSVERPDGSNFTLKIRSTKLEDSAMYFCASTAEGNQPQHFGDGTRLSIL.

The chain combines TRBV9 with TRBJ1-2, with TRBD1 matching 7 bases. There are 13 residues in the CDR3. V gave up 3 bases and J gave up 8 bases; unmatched junction bases: 7. CDR1 and CDR2 (germline): SGDLS, YYNGEE. Here the CDR3 reads CASSDRDRSGYTF. CDR3 nucleotides: TGTGCCAGCAGCGACCGGGACAGAAGCGGCTACACCTTC.

The chain combines TRBV5-1 with TRBJ2-6; TRBD2 is a possible D gene (5 bases). CDR3 size: 17 residues. Trimming removed 0 bases at V and 0 bases at J, with 10 bases between. CDR1 is SGHRS and CDR2 is YFSETQ in the germline V gene. CDR3 nucleotides: TGCGCCAGCAGCTTGGCTAGCTCAACCTCTGGGGCCAACGTCCTGACTTTC. The encoded protein is CASSLASSTSGANVLTF.

The chain joins TRBV11-2 to TRBJ2-3; D might be TRBD1 (6 bases). This CDR3 spans 12 amino acids. CDR1 is SGHAT and CDR2 is FQNNGV in the germline V gene. V lost 11 bases, J lost 4 bases, and 13 bases lay in between. The CDR3 DNA reads as TGTGCCTCGAGGGGGATCGCAGATACGCAGTATTTT. Protein product: CASRGIADTQYF.

The chain uses TRBV30 and TRBJ2-3; TRBD1 agrees at 8 bases. The germline gives CDR1 GTSNPN, CDR2 SVGIG (reference sequence). With 3 bases clipped from V and 6 bases from J, the junction kept 8 bases outside the gene matches. This CDR3 spans 14 amino acids. CDR3 sequence: CAWRAGQGPDTQYF. DNA for the CDR3: TGTGCCTGGAGGGCCGGACAGGGTCCGGATACGCAGTATTTT.

This rearrangement joins TRBV11-1 to TRBJ1-1; D gene uncertain. This CDR3 is built from 12 residues. Germline V gene lookup returns CDR1 SGHAT and CDR2 FQDESV (reference sequence). The V and J ends lost 3 bases and 1 base respectively, with 3 bases between them. The CDR3 reads CASSFRNTEAFF. DNA of the CDR3: TGTGCCAGCAGCTTCCGGAACACTGAAGCTTTCTTT.

The chain links TRBV7-6 to TRBJ2-5; 16 bases match TRBD2. V lost 5 bases, J lost 5 bases, and 11 bases stayed unmatched. The CDR3 is 18 amino acids. Germline-derived CDR1 and CDR2 are SGHVS and FNYEAQ. CDR3 loop: CASSPPGTSGGAAETQYF. CDR3 DNA sequence: TGTGCCAGCAGCCCCCCAGGGACTAGCGGGGGGGCCGCGGAGACCCAGTACTTC.